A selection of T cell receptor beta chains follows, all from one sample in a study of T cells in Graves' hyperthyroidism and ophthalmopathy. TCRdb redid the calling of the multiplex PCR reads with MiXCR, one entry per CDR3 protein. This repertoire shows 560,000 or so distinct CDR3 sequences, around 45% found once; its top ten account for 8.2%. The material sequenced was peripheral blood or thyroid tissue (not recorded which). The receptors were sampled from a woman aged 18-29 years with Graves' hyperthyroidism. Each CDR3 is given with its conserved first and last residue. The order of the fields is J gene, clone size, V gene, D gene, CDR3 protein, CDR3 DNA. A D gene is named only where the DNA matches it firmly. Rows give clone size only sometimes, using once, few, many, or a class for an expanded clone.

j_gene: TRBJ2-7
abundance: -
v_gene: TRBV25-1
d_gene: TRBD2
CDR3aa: CASTGGGTYEQYF
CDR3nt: TGTGCCAGCACCGGGGGGGGGACCTACGAGCAGTACTTC

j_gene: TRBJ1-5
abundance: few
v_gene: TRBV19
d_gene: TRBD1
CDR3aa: CASSRQGKNQPQHF
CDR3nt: TGTGCCAGTAGTAGACAGGGGAAGAATCAGCCCCAGCATTTT

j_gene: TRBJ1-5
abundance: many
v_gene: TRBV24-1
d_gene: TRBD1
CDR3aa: CATSDPGQSGPQHF
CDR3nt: TGTGCCACCAGTGACCCGGGACAGAGCGGGCCCCAGCATTTT

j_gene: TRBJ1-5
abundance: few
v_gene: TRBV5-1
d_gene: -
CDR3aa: CASSLLTDQPQHF
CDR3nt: TGTGCCAGCAGCTTGCTTACGGATCAGCCCCAGCATTTT

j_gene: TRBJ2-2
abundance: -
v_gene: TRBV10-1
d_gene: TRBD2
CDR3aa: CATGMGLADTGELFF
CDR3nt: TGCGCCACCGGGATGGGACTAGCGGACACCGGGGAGCTGTTTTTT

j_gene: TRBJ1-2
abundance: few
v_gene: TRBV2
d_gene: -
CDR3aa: CASSYEFNYGYTF
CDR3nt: TGTGCCAGCAGTTACGAATTTAACTATGGCTACACCTTC

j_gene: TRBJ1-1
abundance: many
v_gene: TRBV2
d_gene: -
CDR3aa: CASREGALGTEAFF
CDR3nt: TGTGCCAGCAGGGAAGGGGCGCTAGGAACTGAAGCTTTCTTT

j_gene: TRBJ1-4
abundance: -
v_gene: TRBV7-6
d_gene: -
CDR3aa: CASSPGSPNEKLFF
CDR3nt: TGTGCCAGCTCCCCGGGCTCGCCTAATGAAAAACTGTTTTTT

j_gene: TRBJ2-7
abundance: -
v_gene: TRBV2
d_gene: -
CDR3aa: CASSVGANF
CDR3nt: TGTGCCAGCAGCGTAGGAGCGAACTTC

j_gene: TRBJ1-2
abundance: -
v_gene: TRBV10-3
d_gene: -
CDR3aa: CAISELPLANYGYTF
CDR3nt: TGTGCCATCAGTGAACTTCCCTTAGCTAACTATGGCTACACCTTC

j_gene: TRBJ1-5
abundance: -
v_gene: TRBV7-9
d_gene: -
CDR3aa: CASSLARGDPLDQPQHF
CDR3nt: TGTGCCAGCAGCTTAGCAAGGGGGGATCCCTTGGATCAGCCCCAGCATTTT

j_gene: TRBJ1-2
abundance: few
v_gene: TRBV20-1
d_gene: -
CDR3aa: CLGDGPHGYTF
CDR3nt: TGCCTGGGGGACGGGCCTCATGGCTACACCTTC

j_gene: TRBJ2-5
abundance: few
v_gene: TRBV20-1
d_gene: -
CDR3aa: CSAGRGGGVQETQYF
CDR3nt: TGCAGTGCCGGGAGAGGGGGCGGGGTCCAAGAGACCCAGTACTTC

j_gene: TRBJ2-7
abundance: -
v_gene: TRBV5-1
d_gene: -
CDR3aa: CASSLAPGPEQYF
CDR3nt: TGCGCCAGCAGCTTGGCCCCCGGTCCCGAGCAGTACTTC

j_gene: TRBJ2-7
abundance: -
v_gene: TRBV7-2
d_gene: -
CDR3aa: CASNPGQLYEQYF
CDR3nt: TGTGCCAGCAACCCGGGACAACTCTACGAGCAGTACTTC

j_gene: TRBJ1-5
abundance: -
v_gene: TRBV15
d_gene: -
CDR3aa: CATSSSGVTDQPQHF
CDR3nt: TGTGCCACCAGCAGCTCGGGCGTCACGGACCAGCCCCAGCATTTT

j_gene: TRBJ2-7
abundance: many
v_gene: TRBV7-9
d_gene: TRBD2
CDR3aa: CASSTGTSSYEQYF
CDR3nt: TGTGCCAGCAGTACCGGGACTAGCTCCTACGAGCAGTACTTC

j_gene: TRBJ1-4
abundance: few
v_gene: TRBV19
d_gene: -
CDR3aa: CASSKSGAATNEKLFF
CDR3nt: TGTGCCAGTAGTAAGTCGGGAGCGGCAACTAATGAAAAACTGTTTTTT

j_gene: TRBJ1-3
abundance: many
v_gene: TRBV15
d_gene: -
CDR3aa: CATSRDYVRAGNTIYF
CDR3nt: TGTGCCACCAGCAGAGATTATGTGCGGGCCGGAAACACCATATATTTT

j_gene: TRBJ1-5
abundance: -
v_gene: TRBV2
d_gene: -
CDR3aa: CASSKGTGYQPQHF
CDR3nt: TGTGCCAGCAGTAAAGGGACGGGTTATCAGCCCCAGCATTTT

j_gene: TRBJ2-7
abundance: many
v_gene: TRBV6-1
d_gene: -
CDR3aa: CASSLPTYEQYF
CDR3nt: TGTGCCAGCAGCCTCCCTACTTACGAGCAGTACTTC

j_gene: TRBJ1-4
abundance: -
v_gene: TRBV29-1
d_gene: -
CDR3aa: CSVGGGRGSNEKLFF
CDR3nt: TGCAGCGTTGGTGGGGGCCGGGGGTCTAATGAAAAACTGTTTTTT

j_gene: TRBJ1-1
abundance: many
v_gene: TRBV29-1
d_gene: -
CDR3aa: CSVNRDSTEAFF
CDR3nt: TGCAGCGTTAACAGGGATAGCACTGAAGCTTTCTTT

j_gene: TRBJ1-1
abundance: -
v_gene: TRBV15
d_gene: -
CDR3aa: CATSRDMDTEAFF
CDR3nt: TGTGCCACCAGCAGAGATATGGACACTGAAGCTTTCTTT

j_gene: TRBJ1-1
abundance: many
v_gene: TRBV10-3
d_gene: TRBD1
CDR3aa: CAISDGTGRFTEAFF
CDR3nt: TGTGCCATCAGTGATGGGACAGGGAGGTTCACTGAAGCTTTCTTT

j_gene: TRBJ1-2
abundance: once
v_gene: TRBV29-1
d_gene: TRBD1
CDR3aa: CSATGTGYYGYTF
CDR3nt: TGCAGCGCAACAGGGACAGGGTACTATGGCTACACCTTC

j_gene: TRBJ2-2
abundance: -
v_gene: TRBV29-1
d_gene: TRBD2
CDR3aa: CSARGGITGELFF
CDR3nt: TGCAGCGCCCGCGGGGGGATAACCGGGGAGCTGTTTTTT

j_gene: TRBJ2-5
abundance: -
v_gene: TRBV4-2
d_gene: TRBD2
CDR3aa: CASSQVTSAGTQYF
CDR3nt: TGTGCCAGCAGCCAAGTTACTAGCGCGGGGACCCAGTACTTC

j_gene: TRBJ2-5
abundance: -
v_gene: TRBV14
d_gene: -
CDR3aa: CASSQAGRQETQYF
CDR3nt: TGTGCCAGCAGCCAAGCGGGTAGGCAAGAGACCCAGTACTTC

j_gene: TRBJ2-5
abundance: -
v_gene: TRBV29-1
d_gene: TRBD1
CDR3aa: CSVGTGGDQPQYF
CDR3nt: TGCAGCGTTGGAACAGGGGGCGATCAGCCCCAGTACTTC

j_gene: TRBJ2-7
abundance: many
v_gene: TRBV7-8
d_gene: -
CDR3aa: CALNVGNEQYF
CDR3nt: TGTGCCCTTAACGTGGGCAACGAGCAGTACTTC

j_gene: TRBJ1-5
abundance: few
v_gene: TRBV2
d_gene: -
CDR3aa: CASRPGGISNQPQHF
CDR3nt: TGTGCCAGCCGACCGGGGGGAATTAGCAATCAGCCCCAGCATTTT

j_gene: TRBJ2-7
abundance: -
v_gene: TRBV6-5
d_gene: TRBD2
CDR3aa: CASSPAGGGPYEQYF
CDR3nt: TGTGCCAGCAGCCCTGCGGGGGGAGGGCCCTACGAGCAGTACTTC

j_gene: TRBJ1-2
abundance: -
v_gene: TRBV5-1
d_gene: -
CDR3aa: CASSPGEGAGPNYGYTF
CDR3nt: TGCGCCAGCAGCCCAGGTGAAGGGGCAGGTCCTAACTATGGCTACACCTTC

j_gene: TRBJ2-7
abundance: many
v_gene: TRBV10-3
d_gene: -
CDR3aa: CAISDPDFTYEQYF
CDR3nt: TGTGCCATCAGTGACCCTGACTTCACCTACGAGCAGTACTTC

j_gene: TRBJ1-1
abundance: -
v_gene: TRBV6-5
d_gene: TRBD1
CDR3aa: CATSDREEFF
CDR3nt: TGTGCCACCAGTGACAGGGAGGAGTTCTTT

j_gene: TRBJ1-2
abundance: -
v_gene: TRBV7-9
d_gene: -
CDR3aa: CASSFYLVGDGYTF
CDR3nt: TGCGCCAGCAGCTTTTACCTAGTTGGGGATGGCTACACCTTC

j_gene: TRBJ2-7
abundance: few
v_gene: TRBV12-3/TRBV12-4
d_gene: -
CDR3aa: CASALAGIRYEQYF
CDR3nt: TGTGCCAGCGCCTTGGCGGGGATACGCTACGAGCAGTACTTC

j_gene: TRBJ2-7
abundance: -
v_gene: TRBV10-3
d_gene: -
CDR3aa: CAISESKPAGPYEQYF
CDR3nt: TGTGCCATCAGTGAGTCGAAGCCGGCGGGACCATACGAGCAGTACTTC

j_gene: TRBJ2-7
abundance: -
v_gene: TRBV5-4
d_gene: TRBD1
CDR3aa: CASSFRDRVYEQYF
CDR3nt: TGTGCCAGCAGCTTCCGGGACAGGGTCTACGAGCAGTACTTC

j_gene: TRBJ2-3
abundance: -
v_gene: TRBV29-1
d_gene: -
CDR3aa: CSAPAPNTDTQYF
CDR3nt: TGCAGCGCCCCAGCCCCCAACACAGATACGCAGTATTTT

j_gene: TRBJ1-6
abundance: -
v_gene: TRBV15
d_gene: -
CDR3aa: CATSRPGSPLHF
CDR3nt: TGTGCCACCAGCAGACCAGGGTCACCCCTCCACTTT

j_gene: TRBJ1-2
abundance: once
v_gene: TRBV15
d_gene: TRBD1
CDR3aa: CATSTGTGNHYGYTF
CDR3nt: TGTGCCACCAGCACCGGGACAGGGAATCACTATGGCTACACCTTC

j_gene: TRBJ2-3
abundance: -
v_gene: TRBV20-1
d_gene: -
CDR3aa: CSARDRGPRDTQYF
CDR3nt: TGCAGTGCTAGAGATCGGGGTCCACGGGATACGCAGTATTTT

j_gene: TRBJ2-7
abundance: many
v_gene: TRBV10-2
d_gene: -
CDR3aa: CASSLTMYYEQYF
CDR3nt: TGCGCCAGCAGTTTAACTATGTACTACGAGCAGTACTTC

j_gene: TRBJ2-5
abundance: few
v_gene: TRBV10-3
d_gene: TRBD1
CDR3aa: CASSSPRTGQETQYF
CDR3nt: TGTGCCAGCAGTTCACCCAGGACAGGACAAGAGACCCAGTACTTC

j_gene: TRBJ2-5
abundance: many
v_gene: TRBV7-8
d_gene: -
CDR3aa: CASSLAGQGETQYF
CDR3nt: TGTGCCAGCAGCTTAGCGGGGCAGGGAGAGACCCAGTACTTC

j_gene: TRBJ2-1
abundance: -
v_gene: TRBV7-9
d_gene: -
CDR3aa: CASSSPWGNEQFF
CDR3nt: TGTGCCAGCAGCTCCCCGTGGGGCAATGAGCAGTTCTTC

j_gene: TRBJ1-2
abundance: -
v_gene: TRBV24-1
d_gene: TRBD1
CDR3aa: CATSGTGGESPGSGYTF
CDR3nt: TGTGCCACCAGTGGGACAGGGGGCGAATCGCCAGGCTCTGGCTACACCTTC

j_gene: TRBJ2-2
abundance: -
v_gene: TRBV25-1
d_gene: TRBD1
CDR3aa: CASSVGTGFFIVNTGELFF
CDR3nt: TGTGCCAGCAGTGTTGGGACAGGGTTTTTTATCGTTAACACCGGGGAGCTGTTTTTT

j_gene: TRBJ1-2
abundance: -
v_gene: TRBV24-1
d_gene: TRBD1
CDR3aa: CATSDATGGYGYTF
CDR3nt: TGTGCCACCAGTGATGCAACAGGGGGCTATGGCTACACCTTC

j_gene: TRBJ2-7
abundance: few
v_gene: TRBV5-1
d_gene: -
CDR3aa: CASRWDIDEQYF
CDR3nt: TGCGCCAGCAGGTGGGACATAGACGAGCAGTACTTC